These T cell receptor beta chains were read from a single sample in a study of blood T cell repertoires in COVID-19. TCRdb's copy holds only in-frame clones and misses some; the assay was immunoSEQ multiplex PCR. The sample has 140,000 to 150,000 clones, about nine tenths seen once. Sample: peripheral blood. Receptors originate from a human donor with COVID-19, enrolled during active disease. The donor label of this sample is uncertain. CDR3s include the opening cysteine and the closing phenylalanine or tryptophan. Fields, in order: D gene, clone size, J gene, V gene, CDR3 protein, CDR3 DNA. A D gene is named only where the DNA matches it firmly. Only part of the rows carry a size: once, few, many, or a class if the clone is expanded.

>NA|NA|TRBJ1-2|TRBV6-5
CARGGVYGYTF
TGTGCCAGAGGGGGGGTTTATGGCTACACCTTC
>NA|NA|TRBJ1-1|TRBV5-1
CASSLSRRHTEAFF
TGCGCCAGCAGCTTGTCCAGGCGCCACACTGAAGCTTTCTTT
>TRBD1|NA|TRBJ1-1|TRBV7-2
CASSLRTGKTEAFF
TGTGCCAGCAGCTTAAGGACAGGGAAGACTGAAGCTTTCTTT
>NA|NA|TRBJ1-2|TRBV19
CASSEQGRGGYTF
TGTGCCAGTAGTGAGCAGGGAAGGGGCGGCTACACCTTC
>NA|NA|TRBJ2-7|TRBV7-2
CASSVIRSSYEQYF
TGTGCCAGCAGCGTTATCCGGAGCTCCTACGAGCAGTACTTC
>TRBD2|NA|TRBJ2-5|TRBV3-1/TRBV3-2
CASSHSGGRQETQYF
TGTGCCAGCAGCCACAGCGGGGGGCGCCAAGAGACCCAGTACTTC
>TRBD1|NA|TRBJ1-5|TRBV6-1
CASSEIRGLDQPQHF
TGTGCCAGCAGTGAAATTAGGGGGCTAGATCAGCCCCAGCATTTT
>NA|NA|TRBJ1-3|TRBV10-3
CAISSAGISGNTIYF
TGTGCCATCAGTAGCGCAGGGATCTCTGGAAACACCATATATTTT
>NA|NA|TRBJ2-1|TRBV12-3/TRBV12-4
CASSINAESQFF
TGTGCCAGCAGTATTAACGCGGAATCGCAGTTCTTC
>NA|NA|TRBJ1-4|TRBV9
CASSASNEKLFF
TGTGCCAGCAGCGCATCTAATGAAAAACTGTTTTTT
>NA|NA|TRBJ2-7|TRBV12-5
CASGLVKREQYF
TGTGCTAGTGGTTTGGTAAAGCGCGAGCAGTACTTC
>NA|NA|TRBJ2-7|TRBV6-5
CALGGVPYEQYF
TGTGCCCTAGGGGGGGTTCCCTACGAGCAGTACTTC
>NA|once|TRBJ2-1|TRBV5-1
CASSYTGDLGNEQFF
TGCGCCAGCAGCTATACAGGGGACTTGGGCAATGAGCAGTTCTTC
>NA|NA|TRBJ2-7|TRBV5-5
CASSLWQRVADEQYF
TGTGCCAGCAGCTTGTGGCAGAGGGTAGCGGACGAGCAGTACTTC
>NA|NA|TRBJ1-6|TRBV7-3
CASSLRGGGSSPLHF
TGTGCCAGCAGCTTAAGAGGGGGGGGAAGTTCACCCCTCCACTTT
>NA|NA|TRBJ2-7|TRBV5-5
CASSSRYEQYF
TGTGCCAGCAGCTCTAGGTACGAGCAGTACTTC
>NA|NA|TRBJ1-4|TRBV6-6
CASSPRRFIATNEKLFF
TGTGCCAGCAGTCCCCGGCGGTTTATTGCAACTAATGAAAAACTGTTTTTT
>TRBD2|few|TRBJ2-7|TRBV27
CASKRGLRSYEQYF
TGTGCCAGCAAGCGGGGTTTACGGTCCTACGAGCAGTACTTC
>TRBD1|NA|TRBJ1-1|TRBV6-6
CASSHAAGGTEAFF
TGTGCCAGCAGTCACGCCGCAGGGGGCACTGAAGCTTTCTTT
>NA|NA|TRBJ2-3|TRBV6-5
CASSSGGQGTDTQYF
TGTGCCAGCAGCAGCGGCGGGCAGGGGACAGATACGCAGTATTTT
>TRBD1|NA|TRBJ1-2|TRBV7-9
CASSLFDRVDLGYTF
TGTGCCAGCAGCTTATTCGACAGGGTGGATCTTGGCTACACCTTC
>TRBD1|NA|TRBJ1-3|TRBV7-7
CASSQALQGVAGNTIYF
TGTGCTAGCAGCCAGGCCTTACAGGGGGTCGCTGGAAACACCATATATTTT
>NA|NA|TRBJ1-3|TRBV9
CASSSRDYSSGNTIYF
TGTGCCAGCAGCTCGCGGGACTATAGCTCTGGAAACACCATATATTTT
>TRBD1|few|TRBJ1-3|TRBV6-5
CASSSVRGKRNTIYF
TGTGCCAGCAGTTCGGTCAGGGGGAAGAGAAACACCATATATTTT
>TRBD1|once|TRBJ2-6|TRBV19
CASVRDSSSGANVLTF
TGTGCCAGTGTCCGGGACAGCAGCTCTGGGGCCAACGTCCTGACTTTC
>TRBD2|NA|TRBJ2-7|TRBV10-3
CAISEPSGGYEQYF
TGTGCCATCAGTGAGCCGTCGGGGGGCTACGAGCAGTACTTC
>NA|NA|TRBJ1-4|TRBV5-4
CASSPDSYNEKLFF
TGTGCCAGCAGCCCGGACAGTTATAATGAAAAACTGTTTTTT
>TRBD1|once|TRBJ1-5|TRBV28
CASSLQGPWPRTGGHQPQHF
TGTGCCAGCAGTTTACAGGGACCGTGGCCCCGGACAGGGGGGCATCAGCCCCAGCATTTT
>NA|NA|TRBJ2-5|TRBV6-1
CASSEASAGETQYF
TGTGCCAGCAGTGAAGCGTCGGCGGGGGAGACCCAGTACTTC
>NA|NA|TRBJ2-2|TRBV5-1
CASSPTGTATGELFF
TGCGCCAGCAGCCCCACCGGGACTGCCACCGGGGAGCTGTTTTTT
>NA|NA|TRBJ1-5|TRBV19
CASTTVGNQPQHF
TGTGCCAGTACGACAGTGGGCAATCAGCCCCAGCATTTT
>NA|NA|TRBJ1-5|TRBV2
CASSFLENSNQPQHF
TGTGCCAGCAGCTTCTTAGAGAATAGCAATCAGCCCCAGCATTTT
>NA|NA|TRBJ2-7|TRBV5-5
CASGRIRDYEQYF
TGTGCCAGTGGCCGGATCCGGGACTACGAGCAGTACTTC
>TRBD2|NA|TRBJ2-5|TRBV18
CASSPPSGGRQETQYF
TGTGCCAGCTCACCACCGTCGGGGGGGCGGCAAGAGACCCAGTACTTC
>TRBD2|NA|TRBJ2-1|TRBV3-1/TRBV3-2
CASSQWTSGYNEQFF
TGTGCCAGCAGCCAGTGGACTAGCGGCTACAATGAGCAGTTCTTC
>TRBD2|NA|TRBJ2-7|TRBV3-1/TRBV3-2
CASSPRPSGSSEQYF
TGTGCCAGCAGCCCCCGTCCTAGCGGGAGTAGTGAGCAGTACTTC
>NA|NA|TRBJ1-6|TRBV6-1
CASSEGPYNSPLHF
TGTGCCAGCAGTGAAGGGCCCTATAATTCACCCCTCCACTTT
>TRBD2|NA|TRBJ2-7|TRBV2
CAWGGSGSYEQYF
TGTGCCTGGGGGGGTAGCGGGAGCTACGAGCAGTACTTC
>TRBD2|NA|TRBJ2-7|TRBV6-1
CASSVAGVIYEQYF
TGTGCCAGCAGTGTAGCGGGAGTTATTTACGAGCAGTACTTC
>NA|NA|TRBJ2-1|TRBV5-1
CASSSPSSVHNEQFF
TGCGCCAGCAGCTCCCCTAGTAGCGTCCACAATGAGCAGTTCTTC
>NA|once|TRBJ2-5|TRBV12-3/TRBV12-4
CASSLYVETQYF
TGTGCCAGCAGTTTATATGTCGAGACCCAGTACTTC
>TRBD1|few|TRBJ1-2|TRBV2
CASRGTGGEYGYTF
TGTGCCAGCAGAGGGACAGGGGGCGAATATGGCTACACCTTC
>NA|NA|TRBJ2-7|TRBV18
CASSPPTVLTSEQYF
TGTGCCAGCTCACCACCGACAGTCCTGACGTCCGAGCAGTACTTC
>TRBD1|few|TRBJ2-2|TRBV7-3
CASSPDRTGELFF
TGTGCCAGCAGCCCGGACAGGACGGGGGAGCTGTTTTTT
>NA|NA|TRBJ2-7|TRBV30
CAWRAVSYEQYF
TGTGCCTGGCGAGCGGTCTCCTACGAGCAGTACTTC
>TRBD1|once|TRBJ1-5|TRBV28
CASSSRRTGENQPQHF
TGTGCCAGCAGTTCTCGGAGGACAGGGGAGAATCAGCCCCAGCATTTT
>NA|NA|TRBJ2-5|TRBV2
CASSDRVVTQYF
TGTGCCAGCAGTGACAGGGTGGTGACCCAGTACTTC
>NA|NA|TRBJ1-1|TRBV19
CASSPPRRGVEAFF
TGTGCCAGTAGTCCACCCCGGCGGGGGGTTGAAGCTTTCTTT
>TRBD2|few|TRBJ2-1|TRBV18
CASSPGSGRANEQFF
TGTGCCAGCTCACCAGGAAGCGGGAGGGCCAATGAGCAGTTCTTC
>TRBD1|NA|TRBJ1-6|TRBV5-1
CASSSGQGESPLHF
TGCGCCAGCAGCTCCGGACAGGGAGAATCACCCCTCCACTTT